The T cell receptor beta chain described here comes from a study of shared clonotypes between healthy human individuals. About the research overall: The cohort had two women and a few men, ages 18 to 49.

Donors included only healthy HIV-negative adults lacking recent acute infections or vaccinations. V gave up 2 bases and J gave up 6 bases, with 4 bases separating them. Germline CDR1 and CDR2: LNHDA and SQIVND (reference sequence). This CDR3 comprises 11 residues. On this clone: Different DNA sequences within this sample yield the same CDR3.

This table comes from immunoSEQ multiplex PCR, and its TCRdb copy is limited to in-frame clones, with some not included. The profile covers hundreds of thousands of clones, with about 80% appearing a single time and roughly 1.9% taken by the ten largest. Material: memory CD4+ T cells sorted from blood. Subset meaning: CD45RA-negative fraction. The chain combines TRBV19 with TRBJ1-2; D gene ambiguous. This receptor was taken from a woman aged 30 to 39 in good health. The CDR3 reads CASSIRDGYTF. The DNA of the CDR3 is TGTGCCAGTAGTATACGTGATGGCTACACCTTC.